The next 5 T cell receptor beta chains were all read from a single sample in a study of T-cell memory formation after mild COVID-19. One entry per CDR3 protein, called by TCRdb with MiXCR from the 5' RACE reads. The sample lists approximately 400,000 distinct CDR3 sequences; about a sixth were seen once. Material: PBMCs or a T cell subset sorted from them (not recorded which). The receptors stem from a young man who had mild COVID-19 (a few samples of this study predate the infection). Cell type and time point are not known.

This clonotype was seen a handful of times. CDR3 amino acids: CSAGTGSILGYTF. For the CDR3, the DNA is TGCAGTGCCGGGACAGGTTCAATTTTAGGCTACACCTTC. This rearrangement joins TRBV20-1 to TRBJ1-2; TRBD1 matches at 8 bases. The germline CDR1 and CDR2 sequences are DFQATT and SNEGSKA (reference sequence). There are 13 residues in the CDR3. Trimming removed 6 bases from V and 8 bases from J; junction bases left unmatched: 11.

This CDR3 reads CASSPEGPTYSPLHF. CDR3 bases: TGTGCCAGCAGCCCGGAGGGACCGACGTATTCACCCCTCCACTTT. The V call is TRBV6-5, the J call TRBJ1-6; a possible D gene is TRBD1 (5 bases). CDR1 and CDR2 (germline): MNHEY, SVGAGI. This CDR3 has 15 amino acids. V was clipped by 6 bases and J by 8 bases, with 17 bases between them.

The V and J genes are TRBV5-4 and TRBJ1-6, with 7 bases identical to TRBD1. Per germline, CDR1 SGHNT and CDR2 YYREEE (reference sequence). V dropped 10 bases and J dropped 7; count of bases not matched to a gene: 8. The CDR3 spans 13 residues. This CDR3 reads CAPGGVQNSPLHF. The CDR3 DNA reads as TGTGCCCCAGGGGGGGTCCAAAATTCACCCCTCCACTTT. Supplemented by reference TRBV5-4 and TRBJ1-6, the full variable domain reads ETGVTQSPTHLIKTRGQQVTLRCSSQSGHNTVSWYQQALGQGPQFIFQYYREEENGRGNFPPRFSGLQFPNYSSELNVNALELDDSALYLCAPGGVQNSPLHFGNGTRLTVT.

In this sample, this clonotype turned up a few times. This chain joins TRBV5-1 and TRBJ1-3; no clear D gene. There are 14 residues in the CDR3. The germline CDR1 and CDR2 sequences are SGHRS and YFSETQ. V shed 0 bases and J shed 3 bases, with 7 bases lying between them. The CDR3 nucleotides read TGCGCCAGCAGCTTGGATGGGAGTGGAAACACCATATATTTT. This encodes CASSLDGSGNTIYF.

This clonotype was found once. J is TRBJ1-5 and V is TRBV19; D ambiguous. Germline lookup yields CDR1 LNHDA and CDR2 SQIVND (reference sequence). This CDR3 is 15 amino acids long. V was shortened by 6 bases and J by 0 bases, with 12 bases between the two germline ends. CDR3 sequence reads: CASSPTDYSNQPQHF. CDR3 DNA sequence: TGTGCCAGTAGCCCTACGGATTATAGCAATCAGCCCCAGCATTTT.